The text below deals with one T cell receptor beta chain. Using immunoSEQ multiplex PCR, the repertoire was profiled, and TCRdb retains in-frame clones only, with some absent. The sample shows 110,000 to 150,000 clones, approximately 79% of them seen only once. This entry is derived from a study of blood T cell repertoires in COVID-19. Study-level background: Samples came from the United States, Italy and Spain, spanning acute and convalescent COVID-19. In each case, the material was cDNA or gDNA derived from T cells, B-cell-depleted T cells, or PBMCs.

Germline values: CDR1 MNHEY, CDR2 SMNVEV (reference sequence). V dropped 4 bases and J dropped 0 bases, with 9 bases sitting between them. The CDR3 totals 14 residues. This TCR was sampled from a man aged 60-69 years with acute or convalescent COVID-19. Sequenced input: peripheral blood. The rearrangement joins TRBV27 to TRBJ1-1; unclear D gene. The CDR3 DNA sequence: TGTGCCAGCAGTTCGGGATCGATGAACACTGAAGCTTTCTTT. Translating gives CASSSGSMNTEAFF.